This T cell receptor beta chain was sequenced in a study of cytomegalovirus exposure and HLA in healthy donors. Study outcomes and limitations: The productive fraction for most TCR beta V segments was about 90% or about 30% in an earlier analysis. The study put some 150 TCR beta chains on its list as cytomegalovirus-associated.

The PCR ran on 60 Vbeta and 13 Jbeta primers. Clones were sequenced by immunoSEQ multiplex PCR, and TCRdb holds only the in-frame ones, with some missing. This repertoire shows about 190,000 clones, 65% to 85% found once; its top ten account for under 7%. Notes on this clone: Its cognate antigen is unknown.

There are 19 residues in the CDR3. Germline assignment: CDR1 SNHLY and CDR2 FYNNEI. V trimming: 6 bases; J trimming: 2 bases; junction bases outside the gene matches: 13. Donors consisted of healthy bone marrow donors. The rearrangement links TRBV2 to TRBJ2-3; 14 bases fit TRBD2. The source is a woman under 40 in good health and CMV-seropositive. Input material: PBMCs. DNA for the CDR3: TGTGCCAGCAGCGCCCGGACTAGCGGGAGGTTACCCACCACAGATACGCAGTATTTT. This sequence encodes CASSARTSGRLPTTDTQYF. Full variable domain (missing parts from reference TRBV2 and TRBJ2-3): EPEVTQTPSHQVTQMGQEVILRCVPISNHLYFYWYRQILGQKVEFLVSFYNNEISEKSEIFDDQFSVERPDGSNFTLKIRSTKLEDSAMYFCASSARTSGRLPTTDTQYFGPGTRLTVL.